This T cell receptor beta chain was captured by sequencing in a study of blood T cell repertoires in COVID-19. Study in general: Samples representing acute and convalescent COVID-19 were sourced from the United States, Italy and Spain. PBMCs, B-cell-depleted T cells, or T cells provided the cDNA or gDNA that made up the material.

In the original processing: Estimates of nucleated cell counts were drawn from the amplification of reference gene primers. The protocol was immunoSEQ multiplex PCR, while the TCRdb copy is restricted to in-frame clones and leaves out a portion. V, J and clone size are those of that table, while D and trimming were read from the DNA. In the table there are approximately 260,000 clones, approximately 87% of which are singletons. This CDR3 comprises 17 residues. Germline CDR1 is MNHEY and CDR2 is SMNVEV (reference sequence). The ends lost 6 bases at V and 0 bases at J; junction bases unmatched: 8. Sequencing was performed on peripheral blood. The chain uses TRBV27 and TRBJ1-5; TRBD1 aligns across 10 bases. The clonotype was recovered from a human donor in a cohort sampled during active COVID-19. CDR3 in DNA: TGTGCCAGCAGCCCGCGGACAGGGGGGTATAGCAATCAGCCCCAGCATTTT. Protein product: CASSPRTGGYSNQPQHF.